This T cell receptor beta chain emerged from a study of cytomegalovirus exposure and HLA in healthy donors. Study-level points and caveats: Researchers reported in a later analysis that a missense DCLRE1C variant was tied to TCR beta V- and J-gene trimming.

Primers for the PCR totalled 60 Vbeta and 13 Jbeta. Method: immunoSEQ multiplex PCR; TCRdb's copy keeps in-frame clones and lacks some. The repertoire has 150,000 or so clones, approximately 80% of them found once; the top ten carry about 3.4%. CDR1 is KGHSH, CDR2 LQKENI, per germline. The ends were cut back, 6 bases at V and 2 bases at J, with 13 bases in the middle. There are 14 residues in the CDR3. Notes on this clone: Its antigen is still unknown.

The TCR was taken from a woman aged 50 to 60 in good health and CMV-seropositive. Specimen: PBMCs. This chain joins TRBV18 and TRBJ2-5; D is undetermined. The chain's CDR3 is CASSSAPGQETQYF. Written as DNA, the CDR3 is TGTGCCAGCTCCTCCGCCCCGGGTCAAGAGACCCAGTACTTC.